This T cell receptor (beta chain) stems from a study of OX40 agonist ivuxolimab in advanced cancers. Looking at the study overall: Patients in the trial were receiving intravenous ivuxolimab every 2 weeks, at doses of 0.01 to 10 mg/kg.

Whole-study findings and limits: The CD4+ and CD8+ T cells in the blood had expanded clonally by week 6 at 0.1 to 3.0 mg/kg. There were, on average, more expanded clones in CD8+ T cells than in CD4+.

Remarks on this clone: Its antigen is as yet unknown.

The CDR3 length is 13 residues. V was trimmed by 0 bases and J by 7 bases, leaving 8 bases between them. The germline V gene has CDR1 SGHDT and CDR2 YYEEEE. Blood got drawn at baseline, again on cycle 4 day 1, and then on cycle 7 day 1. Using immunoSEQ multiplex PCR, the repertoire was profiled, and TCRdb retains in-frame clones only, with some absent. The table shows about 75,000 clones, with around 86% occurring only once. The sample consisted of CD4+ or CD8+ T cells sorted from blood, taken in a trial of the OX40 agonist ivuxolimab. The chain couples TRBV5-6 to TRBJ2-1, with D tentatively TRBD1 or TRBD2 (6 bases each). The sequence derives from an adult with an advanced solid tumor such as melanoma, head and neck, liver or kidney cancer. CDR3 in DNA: TGTGCCAGCAGCTTGGTAGGGGGGAATGAGCAGTTCTTC. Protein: CASSLVGGNEQFF.